This T cell receptor (beta chain) emerged from a study of blood T cell repertoires in COVID-19. Study-level background: Samples taken during acute and convalescent COVID-19 were collected in the United States, Italy and Spain.

Authors' analysis steps: The assay estimated nucleated cells by amplifying reference gene primers. Clones were read by immunoSEQ multiplex PCR, and TCRdb kept only the in-frame ones, dropping some. From that table come the V and J calls and clone size; the DNA was used to work out D and trimming. This sample has under 300,000 clones; roughly 82% occur once, and the top ten carry approximately 5%. Sequences were obtained from peripheral blood. This sequence originates from a woman older than 75 with active or convalescent COVID-19.

CDR3 in amino acids: CASSDSHGGSYNEQFF. The CDR3 coding sequence is TGCGCCAGCAGTGACTCCCACGGGGGTTCTTACAATGAGCAGTTCTTC. The chain is built from TRBV10-2 and TRBJ2-1, with D maybe TRBD2 (6 bases). Germline V gives CDR1 WSHSY, CDR2 SAAADI. V lost 3 bases to trimming and J lost 4 bases, with 16 bases between them. The CDR3 loop spans 16 amino acids.